A single T cell receptor (beta chain) is shown here with its context. Its antigen remains unidentified. Treatment: 19 received Ad26.COV2.S at low or high dose, single or two shots; a few received placebo; per-sample allocation not given. The samples date from day 63 after the first vaccine or placebo injection. Per germline, CDR1 LGHNA and CDR2 YSLEER. The CDR3 length is 17 residues. Trimming stripped 0 bases from V and 6 bases from J, with 15 bases between. These data come from a study of Ad26.COV2.S vaccination and SARS-CoV-2 variants. Study-wide context: A participant enrolled in the COV1001 Ad26.COV2.S trial arm provided the sample. General study findings and limits: The placebo group had lower spike-specific TCR breadth than the vaccine recipients did.

Clones were read by immunoSEQ multiplex PCR, and TCRdb kept only the in-frame ones, dropping some. Here the sample spans roughly 500,000 clones, 89% being singletons. This chain joins TRBV4-3 and TRBJ1-6; D call uncertain. This specimen consisted of peripheral blood, obtained in a trial of Ad26.COV2.S vaccine versus placebo. The receptor was isolated from a person aged 18-60 years who received the Ad26.COV2.S COVID-19 vaccine or a placebo. The CDR3 nucleotides read TGCGCCAGCAGCCAAGACCTCCTAGGGCCTAGTAATTCACCCCTCCACTTT. This codes for CASSQDLLGPSNSPLHF.